The TCR beta chain described here comes from a study of T and B cells in COVID-19 patients. This clonotype is classed as medium-sized. Multiplex PCR with BIOMED2 TRB-A/B primer pools amplified TRB rearrangements. TCRdb called the multiplex PCR reads again in MiXCR, with one record for every CDR3 protein. Of a few thousand distinct CDR3 sequences listed, 25% to 35% are singletons. Blood genomic DNA input for TRB amplification was roughly 250-500 ng. This CDR3 spans 14 amino acids. Germline values: CDR1 GTSNPN, CDR2 SVGIG (reference sequence). V was pared by 2 bases and J by 0 bases, with 9 bases between.

J is TRBJ2-3 and V is TRBV30; the D call may be TRBD1 or TRBD2 (5 bases each). Sequencing was performed on blood. The receptor comes from a human donor with active COVID-19. The CDR3 DNA reads TGTGCCTGGAGTCCGGGACCGAGCACAGATACGCAGTATTTT. Translation gives CAWSPGPSTDTQYF.